This is a list of T cell receptor beta chains from one sample in a study of T cells in Graves' hyperthyroidism and ophthalmopathy. From the multiplex PCR reads, TCRdb called clonotypes with MiXCR, one entry per CDR3 protein. This sample has roughly 710,000 distinct CDR3 sequences; just over 35% occur once, and the top ten carry around 29%. Input material: blood. The source of these receptors is a woman aged 40 to 49 with Graves' hyperthyroidism. Both conserved end residues are part of each CDR3. The D gene is left open where the match is weak. The size of a clone is reported for some rows only, either as once, few or many, or as a class for expanded clones.

J gene,clone size,D gene,V gene,CDR3 protein,CDR3 DNA
TRBJ2-7,few,.,TRBV2,CASSEGGIDEQYF,TGTGCCAGCAGTGAAGGTGGTATCGACGAGCAGTACTTC
TRBJ2-7,.,.,TRBV7-8,CASTLQGGVYEQYF,TGTGCCAGCACCTTACAGGGCGGTGTCTACGAGCAGTACTTC
TRBJ2-7,.,TRBD2,TRBV5-1,CASSLALAGFYEQYF,TGCGCCAGCAGCTTGGCCCTAGCGGGATTCTACGAGCAGTACTTC
TRBJ1-2,.,.,TRBV4-1,CASSPRLGNYGYTF,TGCGCCAGCAGCCCCCGACTGGGAAACTATGGCTACACCTTC
TRBJ2-2,.,.,TRBV10-3,CAISAPENTGELFF,TGTGCCATCAGTGCTCCGGAGAACACCGGGGAGCTGTTTTTT
TRBJ2-7,once,TRBD1,TRBV20-1,CSARPWTGGYEQYF,TGCAGTGCTAGACCGTGGACAGGGGGTTACGAGCAGTACTTC
TRBJ2-7,few,.,TRBV7-9,CASSSPGHAYEQYF,TGTGCCAGCAGCTCCCCCGGACATGCCTACGAGCAGTACTTC
TRBJ1-2,few,.,TRBV4-3,CASSQGRTMDGYTF,TGCGCCAGCAGCCAAGGGCGGACGATGGATGGCTACACCTTC
TRBJ1-5,few,.,TRBV5-4,CASSYRDQGVWSNQPQHF,TGTGCCAGCAGCTACCGGGACCAAGGGGTGTGGAGCAATCAGCCCCAGCATTTT
TRBJ2-3,.,.,TRBV20-1,CSARSWDRSTDTQYF,TGCAGTGCTAGAAGTTGGGACCGTAGCACAGATACGCAGTATTTT
TRBJ2-7,.,TRBD2,TRBV7-2,CASSQDPHLAGVWYEQYF,TGTGCCAGCAGCCAAGATCCCCATCTAGCGGGAGTCTGGTACGAGCAGTACTTC
TRBJ2-1,.,TRBD1,TRBV19,CASNYGTGNEQFF,TGTGCCAGTAACTACGGGACAGGCAATGAGCAGTTCTTC
TRBJ2-5,once,TRBD1,TRBV4-1,CASSQVDREETQYF,TGCGCCAGCAGCCAAGTAGACAGGGAAGAGACCCAGTACTTC
TRBJ1-4,.,.,TRBV14,CASRRTANEKLFF,TGTGCCAGCAGGCGAACAGCTAATGAAAAACTGTTTTTT
TRBJ2-2,.,.,TRBV2,CASSGLRGAGELFF,TGTGCCAGCAGTGGACTAAGGGGAGCCGGGGAGCTGTTTTTT
TRBJ1-4,few,.,TRBV6-5,CASSYFGGIDEKLFF,TGTGCCAGCAGTTACTTTGGGGGTATTGATGAAAAACTGTTTTTT
TRBJ2-7,few,TRBD2,TRBV7-3,CASSQERAGAYEQYF,TGTGCCAGCAGCCAAGAAAGAGCGGGAGCCTACGAGCAGTACTTC
TRBJ1-5,few,TRBD1,TRBV19,CATTPAGGIVQPQHF,TGTGCCACCACTCCGGCAGGGGGCATAGTTCAGCCCCAGCATTTT
TRBJ2-7,few,TRBD2,TRBV20-1,CSARSVSGRFYEQYF,TGCAGTGCTAGGAGTGTCAGCGGGAGGTTCTACGAGCAGTACTTC
TRBJ1-6,many,.,TRBV19,CASSIYIDNSPLHF,TGTGCCAGTAGTATTTACATTGATAATTCACCCCTCCACTTT
TRBJ2-1,.,.,TRBV29-1,CSVEDLDGLYRGEQFF,TGCAGCGTTGAAGATCTAGACGGACTCTACCGGGGTGAGCAGTTCTTC
TRBJ2-6,.,.,TRBV6-1,CASSLWGAGADVLTF,TGTGCCAGCAGTCTTTGGGGGGCTGGGGCCGACGTCCTGACTTTC
TRBJ1-2,.,.,TRBV11-1,CASGLSSYYGYTF,TGTGCCAGCGGCTTGTCGTCCTACTATGGCTACACCTTC
TRBJ2-2,many,.,TRBV7-3,CASSSSRGSRTGELFF,TGTGCCAGCAGCTCAAGTAGGGGCTCGCGGACCGGGGAGCTGTTTTTT
TRBJ1-2,.,.,TRBV5-1,CASSLDGQNYGYTF,TGCGCCAGCAGCTTGGACGGGCAGAACTATGGCTACACCTTC
TRBJ1-6,many,TRBD1,TRBV10-3,CAISDTGQGASPLHF,TGTGCCATCAGCGATACGGGACAGGGGGCTTCACCCCTCCACTTT
TRBJ1-1,.,.,TRBV2,CASRGGGGNTEAFF,TGTGCCAGCAGAGGGGGGGGAGGTAACACTGAAGCTTTCTTT
TRBJ2-7,.,.,TRBV5-1,CASTYGSSSYEQYF,TGCGCCAGCACCTACGGGAGTAGCTCCTACGAGCAGTACTTC
TRBJ2-5,.,.,TRBV6-5,CASSLGSRGQETQYF,TGTGCCAGCAGTTTAGGTAGCCGGGGACAAGAGACCCAGTACTTC
TRBJ2-7,many,.,TRBV7-8,CASSLQHQGEQYF,TGTGCCAGCAGCTTACAGCATCAAGGCGAGCAGTACTTC
TRBJ1-1,.,TRBD1,TRBV7-8,CASSPRTGKNTEAFF,TGTGCCAGCAGCCCAAGGACAGGGAAGAACACTGAAGCTTTCTTT
TRBJ2-6,.,.,TRBV18,CASSPSGPESGANVLTF,TGTGCCAGCTCACCGAGCGGGCCGGAATCTGGGGCCAACGTCCTGACTTTC